A single sample gave rise to the 3 T cell receptor beta chains below, sequenced in a study of OX40 agonist ivuxolimab in advanced cancers. Here immunoSEQ multiplex PCR was the method, and the copy in TCRdb shows in-frame clones only, minus some. The data hold under 100,000 clones, with about 90% observed a single time. The input for sequencing was CD4+ or CD8+ T cells sorted from blood, taken in a trial of the OX40 agonist ivuxolimab. The receptors derive from an adult with an advanced solid tumor such as melanoma, head and neck, liver or kidney cancer.

The chain recombines TRBV30 with TRBJ1-1; no definite D call. Deletions cut 4 bases from V and 1 base from J, with 4 bases between. This CDR3 is built from 11 residues. Germline V CDR1 and CDR2: GTSNPN, SVGIG (reference sequence). The CDR3 region is CAWIGNTEAFF. In DNA form, the CDR3 reads TGTGCCTGGATAGGGAACACTGAAGCTTTCTTT.

V and J are TRBV6-1 and TRBJ2-7, with D uncertain. CDR1 is MNHNS, CDR2 SASEGT, per germline. This CDR3 region has 11 residues. V was trimmed by 5 bases and J by 2 bases, leaving 4 bases between them. CDR3 in amino acids: CASSRTYEQYF. Written as DNA, the CDR3 is TGTGCCAGCAGTCGCACCTACGAGCAGTACTTC.

This clone was observed a few times. The chain has TRBV6-1 and TRBJ2-3, with D possibly being TRBD2 (5 bases). Germline values: CDR1 MNHNS, CDR2 SASEGT. The CDR3 has 15 residues. V was pared by 5 bases and J by 0 bases, with 12 bases between. The chain's CDR3 is CASSPLGGSTDTQYF. The CDR3 bases are TGTGCCAGCAGTCCTCTCGGCGGGAGCACAGATACGCAGTATTTT.